This T cell receptor beta chain was captured by sequencing in a study of human T cells and chemical hapten exposure. As for the study in general: Small differences in pooled library volume mainly drove the variation in TCR yields per sample.

Via MiXCR, TCRdb re-called the RACE reads, giving one row per CDR3 protein. The top ten hold about 1.4% of the sample, which has some 120,000 distinct CDR3 sequences, 9.5% to 13% seen once. The study, taken as a whole, reports: TCRs at high frequency, those above 1 in 1000, did not change with DPC sensitization. Compared with pre-sensitization or healthy control sets, expanded TCRs clustered more. In the PT1 data, expanded TCR counts showed a positive correlation with patch test score.

Time point reported: patch test 1, 2 weeks after DPC sensitization. Treatment denoted: therapeutic diphenylcyclopropenone sensitization with weekly scalp DPC. V was clipped by 4 bases and J by 5 bases; unmatched bases: 0. This CDR3 has 14 amino acids. Germline V CDR1 and CDR2: KGHSH, LQKENI. This clonotype was observed many times. Antigen: not known. The receptor's source is a woman aged 45-59 years with alopecia areata. Some clones in this sample may be carry-over from other donors' samples. The chain employs TRBV18 and TRBJ1-4, with TRBD1 identical over 11 bases. The specimen comprised whole blood, sampled in connection with sensitization to the hapten diphenylcyclopropenone (DPC). CDR3 loop: CASSRTGGNEKLFF. DNA for the CDR3: TGTGCCAGCTCACGGACAGGGGGCAATGAAAAACTGTTTTTT.